This TCR beta chain was identified in a study of human T cells and chemical hapten exposure (dated by TCRdb to about 2021). Regarding the complete study: For sensitization, 2% DPC in acetone was applied to a 2 cm by 2 cm area of upper inner arm skin. The patient cohort, mostly female, included alopecia areata with under or over 50% scalp involvement, alopecia totalis and alopecia universalis. Libraries were pooled for sequencing, and variation in per-sample TCR yields was attributed mainly to small differences in library volumes within the pool. Blood was sampled from patients pre-sensitization (week 0) and at 2, 6 and about 24 weeks after DPC sensitization. This study followed changes in the peripheral blood TCR repertoire in vivo during primary and secondary sensitization of alopecia patients to the hapten diphenylcyclopropenone (DPC). Patch testing on the upper back used Finn chambers containing 0.01% DPC, with scoring done after 6 days according to International Contact Dermatitis Research Group standards. Weekly therapeutic DPC doses were additionally applied to the scalp of patients throughout the roughly 25-week study period. Nearly 30 alopecia patients gave blood for TCR sequencing at one to four time points (pre-sensitization, 2, 6 and 24 weeks).

Study-level results and caveats: Expanded TCRs formed significantly more large CDR3 similarity clusters than pre-sensitization or healthy control sets, consistent with antigen-driven responses. DPC sensitization did not change the number of TCRs with a frequency above 1 in 1000, and there was no evidence of changes in global repertoire structure. Repeated subsampling changed both the strength of the expansion versus patch-test correlation and the threshold at which that correlation became significant. All patients had alopecia, a presumed autoimmune disease, so their immune response might differ from that of healthy individuals. Patch test score correlated positively with the number of PT1 expanded TCRs, reaching significance at thresholds 8, 16 and 32 but not at 4.

The sample holds many counts of this clonotype. It lacks a known antigen. Nothing much larger sits one base from this clone, and base qualities are not available. CDR1 and CDR2 are drawn from the germline V gene: SGHRS, YFSETQ. From cysteine to phenylalanine, the CDR3 is 14 amino acids long. Just CDR3 DNA is preserved here, 42 bases in frame from base 1. V is reduced by 5 bases and J by 0 bases, leaving a spacing of 10 bases between them. The sample's time point label is to be understood as: patch test 1, 2 weeks after DPC sensitization. The label giving this sample's treatment or condition can be read as: therapeutic diphenylcyclopropenone sensitization with weekly scalp DPC. At every patch-test visit, the blood draw took place before the patch test was put on. Patients were considered eligible if aged 18 to 70, diagnosed with alopecia and deemed suitable for DPC therapy, and patients were excluded if pregnant. Total RNA was isolated from unfractionated whole blood collected in Tempus Blood RNA tubes.

Library prep was done by RACE. Sequenced using a NextSeq 500. During library preparation, unique molecular identifiers were attached to individual cDNA molecules so that TCRs could be counted in a quantitative, reproducible way. Each blood RNA sample was used to sequence both TCR alpha and TCR beta chains. The paper's data handling went like this. Samples had a median of around 92,000 TCRs, with a range from 23,224 to 690,600. The Decombinator software suite was used to annotate V, J and CDR3 in the TCR reads. For the PS versus PT1 abundance plots, all samples were subsampled to the same number of TCRs (28,000). Expanded TCRs were defined as absent before sensitization and observed at least eight times at the 2-week time point. TCRdb applied fastp at Q25 and MiXCR to the public reads, then kept only in-frame beta chains. Rows with a matching CDR3 protein are joined into one entry that keeps the most common DNA and genes. The authors' filters were not applied to this entry. This sample holds roughly 82,000 distinct CDR3 sequences; 12% were observed only once. About 3.7% of the sample is held by the ten biggest clonotypes.

The starting material was whole blood, obtained in connection with sensitization to the hapten diphenylcyclopropenone (DPC). The receptor comes from an older woman with alopecia areata. Some clones in this sample may be carry-over from other donors' samples. The V and J genes are TRBV5-1 and TRBJ2-3; tentative D gene TRBD2, with 5 bases matching. At the DNA level, the sequence is TGCGCCAGCAGGTTAGCGAGGAGCACAGATACGCAGTATTTT. The resulting protein is CASRLARSTDTQYF.